By share, the clone carrying this TCR beta chain counts as medium-sized. Its antigen is still unknown. The sample originates from a study of vaccination and CD4 T cells after COVID-19. Stated treatment: approximately 9-day PBMC culture with coronavirus spike peptide pools or control peptides (ViraFEST assay). This CDR3 has 17 residues. V was shortened by 4 bases and J by 0 bases, with 14 bases between the two germline ends. The V gene's germline CDR1 is SGHRS and CDR2 YFSETQ. The Oncomine TCR Beta short-read assay sequenced DNA from cultured CD4+ T cells. One entry per CDR3 protein, called by TCRdb with MiXCR from the PCR reads. Of 18,000 or so distinct CDR3 sequences listed, approximately 52% were seen once; the top ten hold around 9.5%.

The chain has TRBV5-1 and TRBJ2-6; D gene uncertain. This TCR was sampled from a human donor who had recovered from COVID-19. Sequences were obtained from CD4+ T cells from blood, cultured in vitro. CDR3 sequence reads: CASSRLKVGSGANVLTF. CDR3 nucleotide sequence: TGCGCCAGCAGCCGACTTAAAGTTGGCTCTGGGGCCAACGTCCTGACTTTC.